This entry lists 6 T cell receptor beta chains sequenced from one sample in a study of PD-1 blockade in classical Hodgkin lymphoma. Relapses following autologous stem cell transplantation were seen in all patients, with brentuximab vedotin exposure varying. Only in-frame clones appear in the TCRdb table, and some are missing; sequencing was by immunoSEQ multiplex PCR. The repertoire holds under 2,500 clones, with roughly 63% as singletons. Sample: peripheral blood mononuclear cells (PBMCs), taken at baseline. The receptor source for this set is a human donor with classical Hodgkin lymphoma.

J is TRBJ2-1 and V is TRBV29-1; 9 bases fit TRBD2. CDR3 length: 14 residues. From germline, CDR1 is SQVTM and CDR2 ANQGSEA. Losses at the gene ends were 7 bases for V and 9 bases for J; bases not matched to a gene: 13. CDR3 protein: CSADITGGRGEQFF. CDR3 nucleotide sequence: TGCAGCGCTGATATTACGGGCGGGAGGGGTGAGCAGTTCTTC.

This chain links TRBV10-3 with TRBJ1-2, with 8 nucleotides matching TRBD1. The CDR3 sequence is 16 residues long. V was clipped by 2 bases and J by 2 bases; unmatched bases: 7. CDR1 and CDR2 from the germline V gene are ENHRY and SYGVKD. The CDR3 sequence is CAISEGQGASNYGYTF. In DNA, the CDR3 is TGTGCCATCAGTGAGGGGCAGGGGGCTTCGAACTATGGCTACACCTTC.

With respect to this clone: The sample holds other DNA sequences that translate to the same CDR3. V and J are TRBV18 and TRBJ1-2, with D unresolved. Per the germline V gene, CDR1 is KGHSH and CDR2 is LQKENI. The CDR3 runs 15 residues. Deletions cut 3 bases from V and 2 bases from J, with 13 bases between. DNA of the CDR3: TGTGCCAGCTCACCCGAAAAGGGTGGGAACTATGGCTACACCTTC. Protein sequence: CASSPEKGGNYGYTF.

This clone ranks as medium-sized. The V call is TRBV12-5, the J call TRBJ1-2, with D perhaps TRBD1 (6 bases). Germline values: CDR1 LGHNT, CDR2 FRNRAP. The V end lost 2 bases, the J end lost 0 bases, and 13 bases lay between the germline ends. The CDR3 consists of 16 residues. The CDR3: CASGLIRDTSNYGYTF. CDR3 coding DNA: TGTGCTAGTGGTTTGATCCGGGACACATCTAACTATGGCTACACCTTC.

The genes are TRBV5-1 and TRBJ2-6, with unresolved D. Looked up from germline, CDR1 is SGHRS and CDR2 is YFSETQ. Trimming removed 0 bases at V and 0 bases at J, with 10 bases between. The CDR3 is made up of 17 amino acids. CDR3 nucleotides: TGCGCCAGCAGCTTGGAATGGGGTGACTCTGGGGCCAACGTCCTGACTTTC. This gives the protein CASSLEWGDSGANVLTF. Using reference TRBV5-1 and TRBJ2-6 for the parts outside the CDR3, the full variable domain is KAGVTQTPRYLIKTRGQQVTLSCSPISGHRSVSWYQQTPGQGLQFLFEYFSETQRNKGNFPGRFSGRQFSNSRSEMNVSTLELGDSALYLCASSLEWGDSGANVLTFGAGSRLTVL.

This clone appeared once. This chain joins TRBV18 and TRBJ2-3; no clear D gene. The CDR3 covers 16 residues. Germline V lookup: CDR1 KGHSH, CDR2 LQKENI. V was cut by 4 bases and J by 2 bases, with 16 bases left in between. DNA of the CDR3: TGTGCCAGCTCACACGCAGGCTCGGCGACCACAGATACGCAGTATTTT. Translating gives CASSHAGSATTDTQYF.